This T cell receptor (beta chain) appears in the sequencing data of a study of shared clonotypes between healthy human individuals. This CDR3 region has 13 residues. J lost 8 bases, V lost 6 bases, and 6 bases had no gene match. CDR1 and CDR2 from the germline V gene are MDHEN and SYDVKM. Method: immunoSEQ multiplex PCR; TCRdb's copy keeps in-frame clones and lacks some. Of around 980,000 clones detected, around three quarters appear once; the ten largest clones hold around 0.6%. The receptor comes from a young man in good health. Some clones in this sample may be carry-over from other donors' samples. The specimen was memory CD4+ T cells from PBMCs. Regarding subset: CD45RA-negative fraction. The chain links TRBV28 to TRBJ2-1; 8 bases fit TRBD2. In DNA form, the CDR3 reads TGTGCCAGCAGGGGTAGCGGGAAAGATGAGCAGTTCTTC. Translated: CASRGSGKDEQFF.